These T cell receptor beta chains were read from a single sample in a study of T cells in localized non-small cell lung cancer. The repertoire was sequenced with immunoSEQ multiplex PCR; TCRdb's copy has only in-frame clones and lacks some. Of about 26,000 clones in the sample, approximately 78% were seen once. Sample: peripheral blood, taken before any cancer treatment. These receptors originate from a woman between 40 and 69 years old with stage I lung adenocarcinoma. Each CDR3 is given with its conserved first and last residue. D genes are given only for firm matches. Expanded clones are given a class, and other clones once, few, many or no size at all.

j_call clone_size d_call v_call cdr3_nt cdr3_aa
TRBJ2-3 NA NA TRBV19 TGTGCCAGTAGACCCGTGGGAGAGGCAGATACGCAGTATTTT CASRPVGEADTQYF
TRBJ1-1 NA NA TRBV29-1 TGCAGCGTTGTCGACAGAGGAGTCACTGAAGCTTTCTTT CSVVDRGVTEAFF
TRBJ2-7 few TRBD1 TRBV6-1 TGTGCCAACTCCGGGACAGACGCAGGGGAGCAGTACTTC CANSGTDAGEQYF
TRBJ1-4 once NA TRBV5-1 TGCGCCAGCAGACGGGCGGGTAATGAAAAACTGTTTTTT CASRRAGNEKLFF
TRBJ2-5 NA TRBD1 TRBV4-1 TGCGCCAGCAGCCCCCAGACGGGACAGCAAGAGACCCAGTACTTC CASSPQTGQQETQYF
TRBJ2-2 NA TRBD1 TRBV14 TGTGCCAGCAGCCAAGAGGCCCCGGGACAGGGGACCGGGGAGCTGTTTTTT CASSQEAPGQGTGELFF
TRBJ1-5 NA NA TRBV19 TGTGCCAGTAGTATGGCCCGATATAGCAATCAGCCCCAGCATTTT CASSMARYSNQPQHF
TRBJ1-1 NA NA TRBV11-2 TGTGCCAGCAGCCCGCCCCCCACAAACACTGAAGCTTTCTTT CASSPPPTNTEAFF
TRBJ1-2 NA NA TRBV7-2 TGTGCCAGCAGCTTGCGGGGCACAGGGTACTATGGCTACACCTTC CASSLRGTGYYGYTF
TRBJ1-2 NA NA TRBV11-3 TGTGCCAGCAGCGTGGACTGGGCCTATGGCTACACCTTC CASSVDWAYGYTF
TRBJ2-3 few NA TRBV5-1 TGCGCCAGCAGCTTTACCAACAAGGATACGCAGTATTTT CASSFTNKDTQYF
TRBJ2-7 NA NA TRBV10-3 TGTGCCATCAGTGAGTCAACGCTCAGTAATTCCTACGAGCAGTACTTC CAISESTLSNSYEQYF
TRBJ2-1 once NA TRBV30 TGTGCCTGGAGCGGCTACGATGAGCAGTTCTTC CAWSGYDEQFF
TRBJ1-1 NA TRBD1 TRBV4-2 TGTGCCAGCAGCCAAGGACAGGGGGGACACATGAACACTGAAGCTTTCTTT CASSQGQGGHMNTEAFF
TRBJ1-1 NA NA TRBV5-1 TGCGCCAGCAGCTTGGGGGGCCTCGCAATAAACACTGAAGCTTTCTTT CASSLGGLAINTEAFF
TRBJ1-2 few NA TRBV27 TGTGCCAGCAGCCACAACTATGGCTACACCTTC CASSHNYGYTF
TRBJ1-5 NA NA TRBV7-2 TGTGCCAGCAGCTCCTTTCAGGATCAGCCCCAGCATTTT CASSSFQDQPQHF
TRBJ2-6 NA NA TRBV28 TGTGCCAGCAGCGCGGCAGGGGCCGGTATAGGGGTAGCTGGGGCCAACGTCCTGACTTTC CASSAAGAGIGVAGANVLTF